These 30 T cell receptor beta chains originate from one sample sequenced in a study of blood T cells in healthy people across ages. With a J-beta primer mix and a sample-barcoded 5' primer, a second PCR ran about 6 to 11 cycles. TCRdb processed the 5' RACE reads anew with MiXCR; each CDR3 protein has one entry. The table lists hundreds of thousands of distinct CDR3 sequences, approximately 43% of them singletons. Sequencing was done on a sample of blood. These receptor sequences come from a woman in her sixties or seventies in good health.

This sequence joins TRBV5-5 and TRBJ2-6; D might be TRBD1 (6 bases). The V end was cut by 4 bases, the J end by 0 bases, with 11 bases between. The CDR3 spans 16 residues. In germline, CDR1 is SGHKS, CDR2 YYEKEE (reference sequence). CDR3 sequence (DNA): TGTGCCAGCAGCACCGGACAGTACTCTGGGGCCAACGTCCTGACTTTC. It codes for CASSTGQYSGANVLTF.

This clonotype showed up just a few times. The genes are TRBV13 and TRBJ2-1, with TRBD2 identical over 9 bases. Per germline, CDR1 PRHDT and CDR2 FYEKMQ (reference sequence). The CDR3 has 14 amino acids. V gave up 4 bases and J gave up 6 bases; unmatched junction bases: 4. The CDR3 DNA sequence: TGTGCCAGCAGCTCGGGGCGGGGGGGCAATGAGCAGTTCTTC. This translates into CASSSGRGGNEQFF.

CDR3 DNA: TGCAGTGCTAGAAGCAGGGCTTTGGGATCCTCTAGCAATCAGCCCCAGCATTTT. It specifies CSARSRALGSSSNQPQHF. The V gene is TRBV20-1, the J gene TRBJ1-5, with D tentatively TRBD1 (5 bases). The CDR3 is made up of 18 amino acids. The germline CDR1 and CDR2 sequences are DFQATT and SNEGSKA (reference sequence). The V and J ends lost 2 bases and 0 bases respectively, with 20 bases between them.

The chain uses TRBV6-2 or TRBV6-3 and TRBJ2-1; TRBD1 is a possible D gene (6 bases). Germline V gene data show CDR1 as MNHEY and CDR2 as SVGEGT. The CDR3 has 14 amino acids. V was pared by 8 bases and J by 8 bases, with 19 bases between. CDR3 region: CASRRVARQDEQFF. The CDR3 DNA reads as TGTGCCAGCCGACGAGTAGCAAGACAGGATGAGCAGTTCTTC.

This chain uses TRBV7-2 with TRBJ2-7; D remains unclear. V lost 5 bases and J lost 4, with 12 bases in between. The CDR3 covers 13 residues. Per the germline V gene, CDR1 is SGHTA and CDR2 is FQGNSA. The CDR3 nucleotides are TGTGCCAGCAGCGTTTCCAGAGTATACGAGCAGTACTTC. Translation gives CASSVSRVYEQYF.

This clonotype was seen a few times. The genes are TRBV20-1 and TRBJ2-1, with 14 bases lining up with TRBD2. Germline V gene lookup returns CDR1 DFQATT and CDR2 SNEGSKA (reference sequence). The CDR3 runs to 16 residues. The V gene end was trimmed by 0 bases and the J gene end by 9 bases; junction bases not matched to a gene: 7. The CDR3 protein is CSARDGKTSGRGEQFF. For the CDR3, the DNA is TGCAGTGCTAGAGATGGGAAGACTAGCGGGAGGGGTGAGCAGTTCTTC.

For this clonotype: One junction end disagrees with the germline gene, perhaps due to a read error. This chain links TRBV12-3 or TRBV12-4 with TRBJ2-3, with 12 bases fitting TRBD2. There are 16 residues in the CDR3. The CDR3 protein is CASSPRLAGVADRQYF. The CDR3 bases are TGTGCCAGCAGTCCGAGACTAGCGGGAGTCGCAGATAGGCAGTATTTT.

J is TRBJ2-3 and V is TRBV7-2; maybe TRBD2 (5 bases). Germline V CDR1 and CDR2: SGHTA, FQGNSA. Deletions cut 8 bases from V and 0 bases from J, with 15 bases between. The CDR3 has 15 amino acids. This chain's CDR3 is CASRPTGISTDTQYF. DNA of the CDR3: TGTGCCAGCCGCCCGACGGGAATTAGCACAGATACGCAGTATTTT.

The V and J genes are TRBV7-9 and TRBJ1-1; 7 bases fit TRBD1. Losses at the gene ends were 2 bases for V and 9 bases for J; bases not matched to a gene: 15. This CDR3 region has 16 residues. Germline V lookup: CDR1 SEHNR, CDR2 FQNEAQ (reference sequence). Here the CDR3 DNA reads TGTGCCAGCAGCTTAAGCGGGTGGCAGGGGGAGGTGAAAGCTTTCTTT. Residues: CASSLSGWQGEVKAFF.

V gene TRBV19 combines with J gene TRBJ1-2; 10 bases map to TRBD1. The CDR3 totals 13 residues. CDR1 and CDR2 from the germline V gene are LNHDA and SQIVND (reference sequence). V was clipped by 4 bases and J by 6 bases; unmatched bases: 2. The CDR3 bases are TGTGCCAGTAGTACGACAGGGGGCAATGGCTACACCTTC. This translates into CASSTTGGNGYTF. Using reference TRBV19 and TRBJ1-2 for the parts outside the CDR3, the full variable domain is DGGITQSPKYLFRKEGQNVTLSCEQNLNHDAMYWYRQDPGQGLRLIYYSQIVNDFQKGDIAEGYSVSREKKESFPLTVTSAQKNPTAFYLCASSTTGGNGYTFGSGTRLTVV.

CDR3 nucleotide sequence: TGTGCCAGCAGTGAGATCGGACTAGCGGGGGCAGATACGCAGTATTTT. Protein sequence: CASSEIGLAGADTQYF. This rearrangement joins TRBV25-1 to TRBJ2-3; 13 positions agree with TRBD2. CDR3 length: 16 residues. Trimming removed 3 bases from V and 4 bases from J; junction bases left unmatched: 4. CDR1 is MGHDK, CDR2 SYGVNS, per germline. The entire variable domain, with the rest obtained from reference TRBV25-1 and TRBJ2-3, is as follows: EADIYQTPRYLVIGTGKKITLECSQTMGHDKMYWYQQDPGMELHLIHYSYGVNSTEKGDLSSESTVSRIRTEHFPLTLESARPSHTSQYLCASSEIGLAGADTQYFGPGTRLTVL.

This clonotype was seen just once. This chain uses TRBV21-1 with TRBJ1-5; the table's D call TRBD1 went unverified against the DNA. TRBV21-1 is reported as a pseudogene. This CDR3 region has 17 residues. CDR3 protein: CASSKHRGTVSNQPQHF. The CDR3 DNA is TGTGCCAGCAGCAAGCACAGGGGGACGGTTAGCAATCAGCCCCAGCATTTT.

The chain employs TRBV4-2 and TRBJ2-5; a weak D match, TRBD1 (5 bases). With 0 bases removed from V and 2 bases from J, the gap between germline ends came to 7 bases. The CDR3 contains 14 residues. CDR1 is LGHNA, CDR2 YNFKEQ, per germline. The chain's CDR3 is CASSQERTQETQYF. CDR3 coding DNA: TGTGCCAGCAGCCAAGAAAGGACACAAGAGACCCAGTACTTC.

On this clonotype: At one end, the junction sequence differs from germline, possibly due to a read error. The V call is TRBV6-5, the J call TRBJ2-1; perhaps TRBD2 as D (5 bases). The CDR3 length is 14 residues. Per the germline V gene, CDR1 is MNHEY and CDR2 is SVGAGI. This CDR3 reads CASSYSGIRNEQFF. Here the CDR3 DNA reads TGTGCCAGCAGCTACTCGGGGATTCGGAATGAGCAGTTCTTC.

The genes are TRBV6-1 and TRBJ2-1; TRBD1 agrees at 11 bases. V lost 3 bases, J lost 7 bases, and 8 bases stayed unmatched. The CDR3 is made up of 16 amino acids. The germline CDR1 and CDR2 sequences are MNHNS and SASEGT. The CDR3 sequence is CASSDSGTGGFNEQFF. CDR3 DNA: TGTGCCAGCAGTGATTCCGGGACAGGGGGTTTTAATGAGCAGTTCTTC.

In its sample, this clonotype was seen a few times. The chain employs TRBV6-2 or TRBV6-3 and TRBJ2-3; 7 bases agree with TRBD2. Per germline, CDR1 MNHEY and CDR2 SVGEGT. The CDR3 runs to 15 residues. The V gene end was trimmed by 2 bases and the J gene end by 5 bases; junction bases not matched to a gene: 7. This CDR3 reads CASSYVGTNQDTQYF. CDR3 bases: TGTGCCAGCAGTTACGTCGGGACTAACCAAGATACGCAGTATTTT.

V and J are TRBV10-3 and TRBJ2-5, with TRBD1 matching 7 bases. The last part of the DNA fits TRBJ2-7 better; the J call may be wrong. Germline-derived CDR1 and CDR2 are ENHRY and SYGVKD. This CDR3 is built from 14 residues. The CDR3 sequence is CAISNSQGIDEQYF. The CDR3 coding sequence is TGTGCCATCAGCAATTCACAGGGGATCGACGAGCAGTACTTC.

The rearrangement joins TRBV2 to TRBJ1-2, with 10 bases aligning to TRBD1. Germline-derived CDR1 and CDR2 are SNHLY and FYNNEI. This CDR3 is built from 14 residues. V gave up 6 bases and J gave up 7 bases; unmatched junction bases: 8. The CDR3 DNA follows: TGTGCCAGCAGAGCTACGACAGGGGGCTTTGGCTACACCTTC. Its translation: CASRATTGGFGYTF.

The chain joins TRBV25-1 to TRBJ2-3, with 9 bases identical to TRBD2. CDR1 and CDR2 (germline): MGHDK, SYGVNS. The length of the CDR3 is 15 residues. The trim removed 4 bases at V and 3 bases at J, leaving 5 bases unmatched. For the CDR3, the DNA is TGTGCCAGCAGTGGGATAGCGGGAGCGACAGATACGCAGTATTTT. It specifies CASSGIAGATDTQYF.

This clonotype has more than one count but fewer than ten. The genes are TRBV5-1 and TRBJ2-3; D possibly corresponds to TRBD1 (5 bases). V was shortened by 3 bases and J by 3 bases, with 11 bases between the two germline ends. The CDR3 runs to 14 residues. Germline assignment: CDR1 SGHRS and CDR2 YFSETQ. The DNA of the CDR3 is TGCGCCAGCAGCTATAAACCAGGGACAGATACGCAGTATTTT. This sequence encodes CASSYKPGTDTQYF.

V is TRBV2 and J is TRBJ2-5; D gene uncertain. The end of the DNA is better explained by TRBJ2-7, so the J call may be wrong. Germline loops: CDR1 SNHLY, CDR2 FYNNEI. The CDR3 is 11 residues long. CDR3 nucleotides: TGTGCCAGCATGACGCCTCCCGAGCAGTACTTC. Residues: CASMTPPEQYF.

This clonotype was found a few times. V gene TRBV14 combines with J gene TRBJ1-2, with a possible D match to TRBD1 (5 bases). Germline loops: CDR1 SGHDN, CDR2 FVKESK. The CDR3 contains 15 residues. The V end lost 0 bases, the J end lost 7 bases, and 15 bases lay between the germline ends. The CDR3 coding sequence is TGTGCCAGCAGCCAAGAGCCGGGTTTGAGGGGTGGCTACACCTTC. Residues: CASSQEPGLRGGYTF.

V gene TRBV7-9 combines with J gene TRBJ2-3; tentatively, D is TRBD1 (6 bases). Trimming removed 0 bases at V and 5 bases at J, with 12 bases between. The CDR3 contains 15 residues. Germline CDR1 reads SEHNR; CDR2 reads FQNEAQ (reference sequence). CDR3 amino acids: CASSLAGAGGDTQYF. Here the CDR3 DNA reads TGTGCCAGCAGCTTAGCGGGGGCTGGGGGAGATACGCAGTATTTT.

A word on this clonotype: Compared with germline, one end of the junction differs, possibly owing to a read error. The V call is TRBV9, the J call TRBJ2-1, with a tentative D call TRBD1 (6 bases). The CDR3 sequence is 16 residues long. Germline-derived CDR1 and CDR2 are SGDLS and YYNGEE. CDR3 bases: TGTGCCAGCAGCCCACCGGACAGAGGTTCCTTCAATGAGCAGTTCTTC. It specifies CASSPPDRGSFNEQFF.

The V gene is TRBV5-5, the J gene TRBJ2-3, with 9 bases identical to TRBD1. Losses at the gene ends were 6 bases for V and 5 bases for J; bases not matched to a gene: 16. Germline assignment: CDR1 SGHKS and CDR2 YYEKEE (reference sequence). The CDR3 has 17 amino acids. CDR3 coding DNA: TGTGCCAGCATCGTCAGAGGGTGGGACAGGGCGTTAGATACGCAGTATTTT. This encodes CASIVRGWDRALDTQYF. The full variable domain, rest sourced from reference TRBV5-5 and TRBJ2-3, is DAGVTQSPTHLIKTRGQQVTLRCSPISGHKSVSWYQQVLGQGPQFIFQYYEKEERGRGNFPDRFSARQFPNYSSELNVNALLLGDSALYLCASIVRGWDRALDTQYFGPGTRLTVL.

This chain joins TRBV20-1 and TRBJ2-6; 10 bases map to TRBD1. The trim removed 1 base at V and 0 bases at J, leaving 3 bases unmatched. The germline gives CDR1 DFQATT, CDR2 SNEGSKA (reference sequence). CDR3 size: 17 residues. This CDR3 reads CSARVWDRGSGANVLTF. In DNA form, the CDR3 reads TGCAGTGCTAGAGTATGGGACAGGGGCTCTGGGGCCAACGTCCTGACTTTC.

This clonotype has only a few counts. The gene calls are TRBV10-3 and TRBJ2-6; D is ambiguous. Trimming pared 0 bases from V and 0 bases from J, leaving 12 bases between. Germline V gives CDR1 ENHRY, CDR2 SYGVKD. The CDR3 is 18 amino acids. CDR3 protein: CAISESYGSFSGANVLTF. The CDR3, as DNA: TGTGCCATCAGTGAGTCTTACGGCTCATTCTCTGGGGCCAACGTCCTGACTTTC.

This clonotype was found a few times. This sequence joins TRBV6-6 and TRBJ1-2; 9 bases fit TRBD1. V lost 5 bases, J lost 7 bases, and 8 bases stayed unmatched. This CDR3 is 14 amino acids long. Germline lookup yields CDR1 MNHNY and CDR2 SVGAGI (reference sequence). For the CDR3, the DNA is TGTGCCAGCAGTCGAACAGGGGGCAAGGTTGGCTACACCTTC. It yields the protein CASSRTGGKVGYTF.

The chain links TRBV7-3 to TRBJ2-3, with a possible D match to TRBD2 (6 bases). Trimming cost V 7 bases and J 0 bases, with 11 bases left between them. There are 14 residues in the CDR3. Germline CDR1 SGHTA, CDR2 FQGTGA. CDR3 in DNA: TGTGCCAGCACCGTGGGGACTAGCACAGATACGCAGTATTTT. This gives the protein CASTVGTSTDTQYF.

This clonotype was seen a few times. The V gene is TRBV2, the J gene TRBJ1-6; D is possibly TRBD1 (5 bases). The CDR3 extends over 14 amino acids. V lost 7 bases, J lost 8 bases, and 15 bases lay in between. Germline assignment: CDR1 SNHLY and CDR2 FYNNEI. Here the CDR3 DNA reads TGTGCCAGCACCAAGACAACGGGGGATTCACCCCTCCACTTT. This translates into CASTKTTGDSPLHF.